This T cell receptor (beta chain) appears in the sequencing data of a study of human T cells and chemical hapten exposure. About the study: 2% DPC applied to a roughly 2 cm by roughly 2 cm arm area sensitized donors. Patients, largely female, had alopecia areata, totalis or universalis. Study conclusions and caveats: Higher patch test scores went with higher counts of PT1 expanded TCRs.

The CDR3 runs 13 residues. Trimming shortened V by 5 bases and J by 0 bases, and 6 bases separated the two germline ends. Germline V gene data show CDR1 as MNHEY and CDR2 as SMNVEV (reference sequence). Library preparation tagged each individual cDNA molecule with a unique molecular identifier. TCRdb fed the RACE reads into MiXCR, producing one record per CDR3 protein. The data show 300,000 to 450,000 distinct CDR3 sequences, around 5.5% seen once. This clonotype was detected ten times or more. The target antigen is unknown. Time point meaning: pre-sensitization, week 0. Treatment indicated: therapeutic diphenylcyclopropenone sensitization with weekly scalp DPC.

The origin of this receptor is a woman between 18 and 29 years old with alopecia areata. Some clones in this sample may be carry-over from other donors' samples. V usage is TRBV27 and J usage is TRBJ2-3; D ambiguous. The sequencing here drew on whole blood, taken in connection with sensitization to the hapten diphenylcyclopropenone (DPC). CDR3: CASSAPSTDTQYF. The CDR3 DNA reads TGTGCCAGCAGTGCTCCTAGCACAGATACGCAGTATTTT.